The 6 T cell receptor beta chains below were found in one sample sequenced in a study of cytomegalovirus exposure and HLA in healthy donors. 13 Jbeta primers and 60 Vbeta primers were used for the PCR. Libraries were prepared by immunoSEQ multiplex PCR; TCRdb keeps only in-frame clonotypes and omits some of them. The table has 150,000 to 200,000 clones, about 86% seen once. The sample taken for sequencing was PBMCs. Receptors were obtained from a woman aged 25 to 39 in good health and CMV-seronegative.

This chain connects TRBV30 to TRBJ1-2; 7 bases line up with TRBD1. Germline V gene lookup returns CDR1 GTSNPN and CDR2 SVGIG (reference sequence). This CDR3 has 16 amino acids. V was clipped by 1 base and J by 7 bases; unmatched bases: 15. As DNA, the CDR3 is TGTGCCTGGAGTGGGTTCACCGGGACAGACGTCTTTGGCTACACCTTC. Protein product: CAWSGFTGTDVFGYTF.

CDR3 DNA: TGTGCCAGTAGGGACAGGCAAACTAGCACAGATACGCAGTATTTT. Its protein is CASRDRQTSTDTQYF. The gene calls are TRBV19 and TRBJ2-3, with TRBD1 matching 7 bases. The CDR3 runs 15 residues. The V gene end was trimmed by 6 bases and the J gene end by 0 bases; junction bases not matched to a gene: 6. The germline gives CDR1 LNHDA, CDR2 SQIVND (reference sequence).

The chain recombines TRBV28 with TRBJ1-2, with TRBD1 as a possible D gene (6 bases). V was pared by 10 bases and J by 10 bases, with 16 bases between. The CDR3 loop spans 11 amino acids. Germline lookup yields CDR1 MDHEN and CDR2 SYDVKM. The CDR3: CAIPKGDDYTF. The DNA for the CDR3 is TGTGCCATCCCAAAGGGGGATGACTACACCTTC.

The CDR3 region is CASSHGGAGEETQYF. The CDR3 DNA follows: TGTGCCAGTAGTCACGGGGGGGCCGGGGAAGAGACCCAGTACTTC. The rearrangement uses TRBV19 and TRBJ2-5; TRBD2 aligns across 8 bases. With V trimmed by 5 bases and J by 3 bases, 8 bases remained unmatched. Germline V gene data show CDR1 as LNHDA and CDR2 as SQIVND (reference sequence). There are 15 residues in the CDR3.

This chain links TRBV4-2 with TRBJ2-5; TRBD2 matches 9 bases. V shed 4 bases, J shed 5 bases, and the junction held 14 bases outside the gene matches. CDR1 is LGHNA, CDR2 YNFKEQ, per germline. The CDR3 consists of 17 residues. The CDR3 region has the DNA TGTGCCAGCAGCCCCTACCCATCGGGACTAGCTCTGGAGACCCAGTACTTC. Protein: CASSPYPSGLALETQYF.

This clone was seen only a few times. This chain joins TRBV4-3 and TRBJ2-5; possibly TRBD1 for D (5 bases). Germline CDR1 and CDR2: LGHNA and YSLEER. The CDR3 length is 16 residues. V lost 4 bases and J 3 bases, leaving 18 bases between the germline ends. The CDR3 DNA reads TGCGCCAGCAGCCCGAACGTCTTCGGCAGGGAAGAGACCCAGTACTTC. Translating gives CASSPNVFGREETQYF.